What follows describes a single T cell receptor (beta chain). This sample was taken from a study of blood T cell repertoires in COVID-19. Per the authors' pipeline: Using reference gene primer amplification, nucleated cell counts were estimated. Data came from immunoSEQ multiplex PCR; TCRdb stores just in-frame clones and leaves some out. V and J calls and clone size are those listed in that table; D and trimming were worked out from the DNA. The sample comprises around 25,000 clones, roughly nine tenths of which are singletons, and 15% to 20% rests with the top ten. Sequencing input: peripheral blood. The TCR sequence derives from a human donor in a cohort sampled during active COVID-19.

This CDR3 is CATSDRVAGGSYGYTF. CDR3 coding DNA: TGTGCCACCAGTGATCGGGTGGCGGGGGGTTCCTATGGCTACACCTTC. J is TRBJ1-2 and V is TRBV24-1; D perhaps matches TRBD1 (5 bases). Germline V gene lookup returns CDR1 KGHDR and CDR2 SFDVKD. This CDR3 has 16 amino acids. Deletions cut 3 bases from V and 4 bases from J, with 17 bases between.